The 5 T cell receptor beta chains below come from one sample, sequenced in a study of CD8+ T cells in alopecia areata. Described treatment: oral pan-JAK inhibitor, 5-10 mg twice daily. RNA extraction and reverse transcription yielded cDNA as sequencing template. Profiled with immunoSEQ multiplex PCR; TCRdb holds only in-frame clones, not every one. The sample includes 100,000 to 140,000 clones, around 84% of them seen just once. Material: CD8+ T cells sorted from blood, obtained at week 24, from a patient treated with tofacitinib. The receptor set was obtained from a human donor with alopecia areata.

V gene TRBV7-6 combines with J gene TRBJ1-1; D is perhaps TRBD1 (5 bases). Trimming removed 3 bases at V and 3 bases at J, with 8 bases between. The CDR3 has 13 residues. Germline CDR1 reads SGHVS; CDR2 reads FNYEAQ. DNA for the CDR3: TGTGCCAGCAGCTTGGGGGGAGACACTGAAGCTTTCTTT. This codes for CASSLGGDTEAFF.

This chain uses TRBV29-1 with TRBJ1-2, with D possibly being TRBD1 (5 bases). CDR3 length: 13 residues. Germline CDR1 SQVTM, CDR2 ANQGSEA. Deletions cut 6 bases from V and 4 bases from J, with 15 bases between. The CDR3 here is CSVVSGGSYGYTF. The CDR3 DNA sequence: TGCAGCGTCGTATCGGGGGGGAGCTATGGCTACACCTTC.

This clone appeared a few times. The chain recombines TRBV27 with TRBJ2-5; TRBD1 aligns across 9 bases. This CDR3 region has 13 residues. Germline CDR1 reads MNHEY; CDR2 reads SMNVEV (reference sequence). J was trimmed by 6 bases and V by 5 bases; bases with no gene match: 4. The CDR3 spells CASSIGQGKTQYF. In DNA form, the CDR3 reads TGTGCCAGCAGTATCGGACAGGGGAAGACCCAGTACTTC.

By sample fraction, this clone is medium-sized. The chain couples TRBV19 to TRBJ1-2; 7 nucleotides match TRBD1. The trim removed 7 bases at V and 3 bases at J, leaving 11 bases unmatched. The CDR3 runs to 15 residues. The germline CDR1 and CDR2 sequences are LNHDA and SQIVND (reference sequence). The CDR3 here is CASTLTPGQHYGYTF. The CDR3 bases are TGTGCCAGTACCCTAACACCGGGACAGCACTATGGCTACACCTTC.

The chain uses TRBV7-2 and TRBJ2-5; D not certain. Deletions cut 5 bases from V and 0 bases from J, with 10 bases between. The germline CDR1 and CDR2 sequences are SGHTA and FQGNSA. The CDR3 has 14 amino acids. CDR3 amino acids: CASSPGQDQETQYF. CDR3 in DNA: TGTGCCAGCAGCCCCGGCCAGGACCAAGAGACCCAGTACTTC.